The source of this TCR beta chain is a study of control samples from healthy donors and cancer patients. Libraries were prepared by immunoSEQ multiplex PCR; TCRdb keeps only in-frame clonotypes and omits some of them. The table records 100,000 to 150,000 clones, 85% to 95% of them present only once. V lost 5 bases to trimming and J lost 8 bases; unmatched junction nucleotides: 7. The CDR3 has 14 residues. Looked up from germline, CDR1 is LGHDT and CDR2 is YNNKEL (reference sequence). The chain links TRBV3-1 (or the pseudogene TRBV3-2) to TRBJ1-4; 8 positions match TRBD1. The clonotype originates from an elderly man with head and neck cancer. The material sequenced was PBMCs. The CDR3 DNA is TGTGCCAGCAGCTACCAGGGGGCGGGAGAAAAACTGTTTTTT. Protein: CASSYQGAGEKLFF.